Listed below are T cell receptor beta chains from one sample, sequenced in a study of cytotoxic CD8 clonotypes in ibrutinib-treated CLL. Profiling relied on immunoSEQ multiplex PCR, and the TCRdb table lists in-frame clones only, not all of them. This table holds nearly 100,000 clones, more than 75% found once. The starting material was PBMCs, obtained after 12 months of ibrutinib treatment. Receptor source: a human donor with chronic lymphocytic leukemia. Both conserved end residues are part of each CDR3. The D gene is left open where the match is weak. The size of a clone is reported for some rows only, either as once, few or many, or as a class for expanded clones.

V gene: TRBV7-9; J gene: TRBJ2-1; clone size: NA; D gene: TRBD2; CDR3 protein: CASGGLAGSYNEQFF; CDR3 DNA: TGTGCCAGCGGCGGACTAGCGGGGTCCTACAATGAGCAGTTCTTC
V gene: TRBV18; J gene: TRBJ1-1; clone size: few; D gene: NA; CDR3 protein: CASSAQENTEAFF; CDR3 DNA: TGTGCCAGCTCAGCTCAGGAGAACACTGAAGCTTTCTTT
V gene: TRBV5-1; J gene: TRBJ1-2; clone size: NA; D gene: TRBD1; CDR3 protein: CASSRGQSYGYTF; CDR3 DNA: TGCGCCAGCAGCAGGGGACAGAGCTATGGCTACACCTTC
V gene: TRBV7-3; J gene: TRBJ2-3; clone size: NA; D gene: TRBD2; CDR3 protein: CASSASGVSTDTQYF; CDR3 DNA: TGTGCCAGCAGCGCAAGCGGGGTTAGCACAGATACGCAGTATTTT
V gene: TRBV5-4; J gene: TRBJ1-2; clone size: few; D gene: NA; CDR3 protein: CASSLGRDSGGYTF; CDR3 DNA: TGTGCCAGCAGCTTGGGCCGCGACTCAGGGGGCTACACCTTC
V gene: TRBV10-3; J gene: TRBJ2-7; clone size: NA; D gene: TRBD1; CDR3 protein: CATQDRVLSYEQYF; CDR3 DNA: TGTGCCACCCAAGACAGGGTTCTTTCCTACGAGCAGTACTTC
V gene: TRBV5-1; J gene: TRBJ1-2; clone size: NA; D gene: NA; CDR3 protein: CASSAGTLFYTF; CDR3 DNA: TGCGCCAGCAGCGCCGGGACATTGTTCTACACCTTC
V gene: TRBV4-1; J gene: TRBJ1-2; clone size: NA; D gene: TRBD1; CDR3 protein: CASSQAGQGSANYGYTF; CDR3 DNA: TGCGCCAGCAGCCAAGCGGGACAGGGTTCCGCTAACTATGGCTACACCTTC
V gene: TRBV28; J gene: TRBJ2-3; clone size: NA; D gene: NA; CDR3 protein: CASRQSTDTQYF; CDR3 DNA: TGTGCCAGCAGGCAGAGCACAGATACGCAGTATTTT
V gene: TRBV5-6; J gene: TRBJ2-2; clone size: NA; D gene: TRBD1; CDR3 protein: CASNPDRTSNTGELFF; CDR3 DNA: TGTGCCAGCAATCCGGACAGGACTTCGAACACCGGGGAGCTGTTTTTT
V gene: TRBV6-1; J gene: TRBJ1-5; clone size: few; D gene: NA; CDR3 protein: CASTEGTGNQPQHF; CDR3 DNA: TGTGCCAGCACCGAGGGGACTGGCAATCAGCCCCAGCATTTT
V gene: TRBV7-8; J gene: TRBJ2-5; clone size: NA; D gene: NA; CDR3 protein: CASSLVRGQVGQETQYF; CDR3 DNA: TGTGCCAGCAGCTTAGTTCGGGGCCAGGTCGGCCAAGAGACCCAGTACTTC
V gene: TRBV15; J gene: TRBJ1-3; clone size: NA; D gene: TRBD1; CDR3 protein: CATSIRTGVSGNTIYF; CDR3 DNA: TGTGCCACCAGTATACGTACAGGGGTCTCTGGAAACACCATATATTTT
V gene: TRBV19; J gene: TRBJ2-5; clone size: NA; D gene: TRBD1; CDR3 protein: CASAGTGGILKETQYF; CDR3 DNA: TGTGCCAGCGCCGGGACAGGGGGCATATTAAAAGAGACCCAGTACTTC
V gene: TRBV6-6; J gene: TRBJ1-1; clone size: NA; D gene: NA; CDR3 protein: CASSYSGVMNTEAFF; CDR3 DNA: TGTGCCAGCAGTTACTCAGGAGTTATGAACACTGAAGCTTTCTTT
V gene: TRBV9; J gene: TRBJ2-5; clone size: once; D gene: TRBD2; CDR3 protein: CASSVAGGARETQYF; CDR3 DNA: TGTGCCAGCAGCGTAGCCGGGGGGGCCAGGGAGACCCAGTACTTC
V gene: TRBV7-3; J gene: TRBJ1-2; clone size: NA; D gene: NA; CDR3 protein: CASSLVPGQGANYGYTF; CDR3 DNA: TGTGCCAGCAGCTTAGTGCCAGGGCAAGGAGCTAACTATGGCTACACCTTC
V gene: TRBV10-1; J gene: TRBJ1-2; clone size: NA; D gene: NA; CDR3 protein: CASSAGFYGYTF; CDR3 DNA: TGCGCCAGCAGTGCGGGATTTTATGGCTACACCTTC
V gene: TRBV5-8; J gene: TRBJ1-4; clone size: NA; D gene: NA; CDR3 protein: CASSRDFSKEKLFF; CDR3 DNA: TGTGCCAGCAGCCGGGACTTCTCGAAGGAAAAACTGTTTTTT
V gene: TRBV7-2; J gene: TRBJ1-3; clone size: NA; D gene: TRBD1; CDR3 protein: CASSPGGASGNTIYF; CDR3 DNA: TGTGCCAGCAGCCCAGGGGGAGCCTCTGGAAACACCATATATTTT
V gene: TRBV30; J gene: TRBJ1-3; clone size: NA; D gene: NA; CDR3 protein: CAWRRKNREGTSGNTIYF; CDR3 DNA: TGTGCCTGGAGGCGAAAAAACAGGGAGGGGACCTCTGGAAACACCATATATTTT
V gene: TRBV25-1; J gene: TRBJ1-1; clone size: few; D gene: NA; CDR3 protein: CASREDTEAFF; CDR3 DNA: TGTGCCAGCAGGGAGGATACTGAAGCTTTCTTT
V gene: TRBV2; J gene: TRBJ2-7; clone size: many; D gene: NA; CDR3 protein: CASSEGGTTYSYEQYF; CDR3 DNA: TGTGCCAGCAGTGAAGGCGGGACAACCTACTCCTACGAGCAGTACTTC
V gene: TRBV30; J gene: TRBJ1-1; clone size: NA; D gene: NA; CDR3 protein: CAWSVGMARAGGMNTEAFF; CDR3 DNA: TGTGCCTGGAGTGTAGGTATGGCCAGGGCCGGGGGTATGAACACTGAAGCTTTCTTT
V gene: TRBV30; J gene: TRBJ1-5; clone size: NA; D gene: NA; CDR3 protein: CAWRPQAEGQPQHF; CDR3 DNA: TGTGCCTGGAGACCCCAGGCGGAGGGGCAGCCCCAGCATTTT
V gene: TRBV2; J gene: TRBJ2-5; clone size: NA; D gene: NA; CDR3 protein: CASSLDLGETQYF; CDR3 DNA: TGTGCCAGCAGTTTGGACTTGGGTGAGACCCAGTACTTC
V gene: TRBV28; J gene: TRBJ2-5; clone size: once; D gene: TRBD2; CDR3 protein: CASSLMRSGGETQYF; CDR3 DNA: TGTGCCAGCAGTTTAATGCGTAGCGGGGGGGAGACCCAGTACTTC
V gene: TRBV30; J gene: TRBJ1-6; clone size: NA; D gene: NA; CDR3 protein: CAWSRGLNSPLHF; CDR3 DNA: TGTGCCTGGAGTAGGGGACTGAATTCACCCCTCCACTTT
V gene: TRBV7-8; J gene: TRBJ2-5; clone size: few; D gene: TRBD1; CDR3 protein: CASSRRTGTGEETQYF; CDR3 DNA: TGTGCCAGCAGCCGACGCACCGGGACAGGAGAAGAGACCCAGTACTTC
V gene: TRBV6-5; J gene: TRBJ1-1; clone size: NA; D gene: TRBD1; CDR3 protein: CASSQTRTGVKAFF; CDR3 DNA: TGTGCCAGCAGTCAGACCAGGACAGGGGTAAAAGCTTTCTTT
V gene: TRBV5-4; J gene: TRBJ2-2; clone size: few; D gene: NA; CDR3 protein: CASSLGGTGELFF; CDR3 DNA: TGTGCCAGCAGCTTGGGGGGCACCGGGGAGCTGTTTTTT
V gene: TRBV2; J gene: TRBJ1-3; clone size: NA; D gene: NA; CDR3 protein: CASSDTSTSGNTIYF; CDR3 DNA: TGTGCCAGCAGTGATACCTCAACCTCTGGAAACACCATATATTTT
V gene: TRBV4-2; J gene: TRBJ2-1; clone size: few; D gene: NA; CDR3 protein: CASSQEERNSYNEQFF; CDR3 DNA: TGTGCCAGCAGCCAAGAAGAGCGGAACTCCTACAATGAGCAGTTCTTC
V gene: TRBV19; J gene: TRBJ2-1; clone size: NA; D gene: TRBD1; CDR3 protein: CASGRDSRPNEQFF; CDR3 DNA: TGTGCCAGTGGCCGGGACAGTCGACCCAATGAGCAGTTCTTC
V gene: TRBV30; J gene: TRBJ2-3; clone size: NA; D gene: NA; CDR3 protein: CAWKLARETDTQYF; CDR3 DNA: TGTGCCTGGAAATTAGCTAGAGAGACAGATACGCAGTATTTT
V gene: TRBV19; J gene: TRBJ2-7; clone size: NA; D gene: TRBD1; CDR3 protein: CASSFRDRAYEQYF; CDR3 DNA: TGTGCCAGTAGTTTCCGGGACAGGGCCTACGAGCAGTACTTC
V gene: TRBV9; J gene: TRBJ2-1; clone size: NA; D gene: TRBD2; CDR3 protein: CASTLGGGAGEQFF; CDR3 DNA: TGTGCCAGCACCCTGGGCGGGGGGGCCGGTGAGCAGTTCTTC
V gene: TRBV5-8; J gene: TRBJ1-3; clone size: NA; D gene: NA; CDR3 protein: CASRFTGPGNTIYF; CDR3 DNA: TGTGCCAGCAGGTTCACGGGCCCTGGAAACACCATATATTTT
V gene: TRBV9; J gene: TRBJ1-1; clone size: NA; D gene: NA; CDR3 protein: CASSVQGHGNTEAFF; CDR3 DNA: TGTGCCAGCAGCGTACAAGGGCACGGGAACACTGAAGCTTTCTTT
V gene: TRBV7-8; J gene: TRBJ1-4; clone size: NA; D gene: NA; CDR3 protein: CASSLGWGRDEKLFF; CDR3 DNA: TGTGCCAGCAGCTTAGGTTGGGGTCGGGATGAAAAACTGTTTTTT
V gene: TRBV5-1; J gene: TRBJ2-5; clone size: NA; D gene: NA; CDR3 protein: CASSLVPGGRETQYF; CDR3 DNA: TGCGCCAGCAGCTTGGTTCCCGGGGGGCGTGAGACCCAGTACTTC
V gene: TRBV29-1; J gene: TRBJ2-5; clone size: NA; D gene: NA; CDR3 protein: CSVEVRRGQETQYF; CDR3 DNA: TGCAGCGTTGAAGTCCGCCGGGGTCAAGAGACCCAGTACTTC
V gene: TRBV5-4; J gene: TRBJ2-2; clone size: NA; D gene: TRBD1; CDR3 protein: CASSLQGAHTGELFF; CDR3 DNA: TGTGCCAGCAGCTTACAGGGGGCGCATACCGGGGAGCTGTTTTTT
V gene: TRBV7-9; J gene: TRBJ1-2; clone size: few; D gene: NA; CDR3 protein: CASSLEGGPVYGYTF; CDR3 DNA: TGTGCCAGCAGCTTAGAAGGGGGGCCGGTCTATGGCTACACCTTC
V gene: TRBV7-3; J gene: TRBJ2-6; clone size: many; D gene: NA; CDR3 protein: CASSPQTPVSGANVLTF; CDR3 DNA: TGTGCCAGCAGCCCTCAAACCCCTGTCTCTGGGGCCAACGTCCTGACTTTC
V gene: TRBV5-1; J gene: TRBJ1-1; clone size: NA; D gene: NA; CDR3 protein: CASSTLWGNTEAFF; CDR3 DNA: TGCGCCAGCAGCACCTTATGGGGGAACACTGAAGCTTTCTTT
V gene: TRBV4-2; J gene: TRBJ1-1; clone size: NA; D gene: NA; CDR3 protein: CASSPRTQDTEAFF; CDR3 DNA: TGTGCCAGCAGCCCAAGGACGCAGGACACTGAAGCTTTCTTT
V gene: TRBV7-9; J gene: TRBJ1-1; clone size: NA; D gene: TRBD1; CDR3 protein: CASSFGTGAAEAFF; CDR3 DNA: TGTGCCAGCAGCTTTGGGACAGGGGCCGCTGAAGCTTTCTTT
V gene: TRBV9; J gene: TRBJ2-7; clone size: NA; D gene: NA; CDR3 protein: CASSVDSASSSEQYF; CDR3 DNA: TGTGCCAGCAGCGTAGATTCGGCTAGCTCAAGCGAGCAGTACTTC
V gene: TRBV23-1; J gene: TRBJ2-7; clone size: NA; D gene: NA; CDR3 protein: CASKHRVEQYF; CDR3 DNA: TGCGCCAGCAAACACAGGGTCGAGCAGTACTTC
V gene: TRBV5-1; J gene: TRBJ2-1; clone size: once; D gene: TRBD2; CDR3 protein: CASSSTSGGAGEQFF; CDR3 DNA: TGCGCCAGCAGCTCGACTAGCGGGGGGGCCGGTGAGCAGTTCTTC
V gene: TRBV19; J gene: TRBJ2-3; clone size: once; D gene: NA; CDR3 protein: CASHLSASTDTQYF; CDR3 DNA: TGTGCCAGTCATTTATCTGCCTCCACAGATACGCAGTATTTT
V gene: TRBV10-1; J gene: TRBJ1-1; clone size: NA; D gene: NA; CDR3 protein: CASSGGAAVMNTEAFF; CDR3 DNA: TGCGCCAGCAGTGGTGGGGCTGCCGTTATGAACACTGAAGCTTTCTTT
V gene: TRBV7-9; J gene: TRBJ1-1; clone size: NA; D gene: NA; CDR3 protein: CASSLEGIGNTEAFF; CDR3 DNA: TGTGCCAGCAGCCTTGAGGGTATTGGCAACACTGAAGCTTTCTTT